The 4 T cell receptor beta chains listed next were all sequenced from one sample in a study of blood T cell repertoires in COVID-19. Only in-frame clones appear in the TCRdb table, and some are missing; sequencing was by immunoSEQ multiplex PCR. The table has hundreds of thousands of clones, nearly 90% seen once; the top ten hold over 0.55%. Sequencing was done on a sample of peripheral blood. The receptors were sampled from a human donor in a cohort sampled during active COVID-19.

This chain joins TRBV6-5 and TRBJ2-7; no firm D call. This CDR3 comprises 13 residues. Germline V gene lookup returns CDR1 MNHEY and CDR2 SVGAGI. The V end lost 7 bases, the J end lost 3 bases, and 13 bases lay between the germline ends. As DNA, the CDR3 is TGTGCCAGCACCGGCCTCCCAGGCTACGAGCAGTACTTC. Amino acids: CASTGLPGYEQYF.

The chain carries TRBV15 and TRBJ1-2; a weak D match, TRBD1 (5 bases). Germline loops: CDR1 LNHNV, CDR2 YYDKDF (reference sequence). Between the trimmed V and J ends, which lost 3 bases and 3 bases, there was a span of 14 bases. The CDR3 spans 15 residues. The DNA of the CDR3 is TGTGCCACCAGCAGGAGAGAAGGGGTGGACTATGGCTACACCTTC. Residues: CATSRREGVDYGYTF.

This sequence joins TRBV6-5 and TRBJ1-5; D possibly corresponds to TRBD1 (5 bases). This CDR3 region has 15 residues. With 5 bases removed from V and 2 bases from J, the gap between germline ends came to 13 bases. Germline CDR1 MNHEY, CDR2 SVGAGI. The CDR3 DNA sequence: TGTGCCAGCAGTCCACTGGGGGGGGGCAATCAGCCCCAGCATTTT. It is translated as CASSPLGGGNQPQHF.

The chain uses TRBV20-1 and TRBJ2-7, with 11 bases lining up with TRBD1. V gave up 3 bases and J gave up 3 bases; unmatched junction bases: 4. Germline V gives CDR1 DFQATT, CDR2 SNEGSKA (reference sequence). The CDR3 consists of 14 residues. The CDR3 spells CSASRTGGVYEQYF. The CDR3 nucleotides are TGCAGTGCTAGTCGGACAGGGGGCGTCTACGAGCAGTACTTC.